One sample yielded the 28 T cell receptor beta chains listed below, sequenced in a study of cytomegalovirus exposure and HLA in healthy donors. The primer mix had 60 Vbeta and 13 Jbeta primers. Here immunoSEQ multiplex PCR was the method, and the copy in TCRdb shows in-frame clones only, minus some. This table holds 85,000 to 90,000 clones, roughly 80% found once. The sequenced sample consisted of PBMCs. Receptors originate from a man younger than 45 in good health and CMV-seropositive.

The chain links TRBV27 to TRBJ2-5; TRBD2 matches 11 bases. The CDR3 is 18 residues long. The trim removed 6 bases at V and 6 bases at J, leaving 18 bases unmatched. The germline V gene has CDR1 MNHEY and CDR2 SMNVEV (reference sequence). CDR3 sequence: CASRGVTSGGTLGKTQYF. The CDR3 nucleotides read TGTGCCAGCAGGGGGGTCACTAGCGGGGGAACCCTAGGAAAGACCCAGTACTTC.

The chain carries TRBV9 and TRBJ1-3; 7 bases line up with TRBD1. The CDR3 sequence is 18 residues long. The V and J ends lost 2 bases and 0 bases, in that order; junction bases with no gene match: 11. Germline CDR1 and CDR2: SGDLS and YYNGEE. The CDR3 sequence: CASSVTGTAPVSGNTIYF. The CDR3 bases are TGTGCCAGCAGCGTCACCGGGACAGCGCCGGTCTCTGGAAACACCATATATTTT.

The gene calls are TRBV5-1 and TRBJ1-5; D is unclear. This CDR3 region has 14 residues. Germline assignment: CDR1 SGHRS and CDR2 YFSETQ. V gave up 4 bases and J gave up 2 bases, with 10 bases separating them. The CDR3 is CASSPSAGNQPQHF. Here the CDR3 DNA reads TGCGCCAGCAGCCCGTCCGCGGGCAATCAGCCCCAGCATTTT. The full variable domain, with the rest looked up from reference TRBV5-1 and TRBJ1-5, is KAGVTQTPRYLIKTRGQQVTLSCSPISGHRSVSWYQQTPGQGLQFLFEYFSETQRNKGNFPGRFSGRQFSNSRSEMNVSTLELGDSALYLCASSPSAGNQPQHFGDGTRLSIL.

CDR3 protein: CASSAGGDQPQHF. In DNA form, the CDR3 reads TGTGCCAGCTCAGCAGGGGGCGATCAGCCCCAGCATTTT. The chain carries TRBV18 and TRBJ1-5, with TRBD1 matching over 8 bases. The V segment lost 5 bases and the J segment 5 bases; nucleotides outside the gene matches: 2. This CDR3 contains 13 residues. Germline V gene lookup returns CDR1 KGHSH and CDR2 LQKENI. The whole variable domain, filled in from reference TRBV18 and TRBJ1-5, reads NAGVMQNPRHLVRRRGQEARLRCSPMKGHSHVYWYRQLPEEGLKFMVYLQKENIIDESGMPKERFSAEFPKEGPSILRIQQVVRGDSAAYFCASSAGGDQPQHFGDGTRLSIL.

This clone came up once. J is TRBJ1-6 and V is TRBV6-1; D remains unclear. Trimming pared 8 bases from V and 8 bases from J, leaving 16 bases between. Germline V gene lookup returns CDR1 MNHNS and CDR2 SASEGT. The CDR3 length is 14 residues. The CDR3 sequence is CASSSRLSDSPLHF. The CDR3 DNA is TGTGCCAGCTCATCCCGACTCTCGGATTCACCCCTCCACTTT.

The J gene is TRBJ2-7, the V gene TRBV9; no clear D. This CDR3 comprises 13 residues. V dropped 3 bases and J dropped 10 bases, with 17 bases sitting between them. Germline CDR1 SGDLS, CDR2 YYNGEE. The CDR3 DNA sequence: TGTGCCAGCAGCGCCTCTTACTCCAACAGCCAGTACTTC. It yields the protein CASSASYSNSQYF.

This clone has more than one count but fewer than ten. The rearrangement uses TRBV5-8 and TRBJ1-5, with a weak D call TRBD1 (5 bases). Deletions cut 4 bases from V and 0 bases from J, with 17 bases between. This CDR3 has 17 amino acids. Germline values: CDR1 SGHTS, CDR2 YDEGEE. The CDR3 spells CASSGGLLADSNQPQHF. The CDR3 DNA sequence: TGTGCCAGCAGCGGGGGGTTATTGGCAGATAGCAATCAGCCCCAGCATTTT.

V and J are TRBV5-6 and TRBJ2-3, with a tentative D call TRBD2 (5 bases). Trimming removed 0 bases at V and 1 base at J, with 9 bases between. CDR1 is SGHDT and CDR2 is YYEEEE in the germline V gene. CDR3 size: 15 residues. CDR3 coding DNA: TGTGCCAGCAGCTTGGTGGGTAGCGGCACAGATACGCAGTATTTT. This encodes CASSLVGSGTDTQYF.

This chain connects TRBV28 to TRBJ2-7; D uncertain. V shed 5 bases and J shed 4 bases, with 9 bases lying between them. The CDR3 runs 12 residues. Germline V gives CDR1 MDHEN, CDR2 SYDVKM. The CDR3 DNA is TGTGCCAGCAGTCCGACATTTTACGAGCAGTACTTC. It yields the protein CASSPTFYEQYF.

The J gene is TRBJ2-5, the V gene TRBV7-9; the match to TRBD2 covers 12 bases. The J call could be wrong; TRBJ2-7 is a better fit for the DNA end. The CDR3 has 17 residues. Per germline, CDR1 SEHNR and CDR2 FQNEAQ (reference sequence). As DNA, the CDR3 is TGTGCCAGCAGCTCTAGACTAGCGGGGGCCGTCTCTGGCGAGCAGTACTTC. Amino acid sequence: CASSSRLAGAVSGEQYF.

The chain uses TRBV5-4 and TRBJ1-3, with 8 bases that match TRBD1. V trimming: 4 bases; J trimming: 2 bases; junction bases outside the gene matches: 2. This CDR3 spans 14 amino acids. Germline V gene data show CDR1 as SGHNT and CDR2 as YYREEE (reference sequence). For the CDR3, the DNA is TGTGCCAGCAGCCAACAGGGGGCTGGAAACACCATATATTTT. It yields the protein CASSQQGAGNTIYF.

This sequence joins TRBV6-1 and TRBJ2-7, with TRBD1 matching 10 bases. Germline values: CDR1 MNHNS, CDR2 SASEGT. V gave up 2 bases and J gave up 3 bases; unmatched junction bases: 7. The CDR3 extends over 16 amino acids. In DNA form, the CDR3 reads TGTGCCAGCAGTGAATTGCGGGACAGGGGCTTCTACGAGCAGTACTTC. Translating gives CASSELRDRGFYEQYF.

The V gene is TRBV5-1, the J gene TRBJ2-2, with D possibly TRBD2 on 5 matching bases. The CDR3 runs to 16 residues. CDR1 SGHRS and CDR2 YFSETQ come from the germline V gene. V was trimmed by 3 bases and J by 1 base, leaving 13 bases between them. CDR3 region: CASSSKTEENTGELFF. CDR3 DNA: TGCGCCAGCAGCTCGAAGACGGAGGAGAACACCGGGGAGCTGTTTTTT.

Notes on this clone: At one end the junction does not follow the germline gene, possibly because of a read error. The V gene is TRBV27, the J gene TRBJ2-4, with a possible D match to TRBD1 (7 bases). The CDR3 is 16 amino acids. The germline V gene encodes CDR1 MNHEY and CDR2 SMNVEV (reference sequence). CDR3 coding DNA: TGTGCCAGCAGTTCGACGCAGGGGGGCGCCAAAAGCATTCAGTACTTC. It is translated as CASSSTQGGAKSIQYF.

This clone was seen a single time. V usage is TRBV28 and J usage is TRBJ2-2; D not certain. This CDR3 comprises 13 residues. The germline gives CDR1 MDHEN, CDR2 SYDVKM. V was clipped by 1 base and J by 7 bases, with 7 bases between them. The DNA of the CDR3 is TGTGCCAGCAGTTTATTTATGAGCGGGGAGCTGTTTTTT. Its protein product is CASSLFMSGELFF.

This clone showed up just a few times. The chain has TRBV6-1 and TRBJ1-2; a possible D gene is TRBD1 (6 bases). The CDR3 spans 14 residues. Deletions cut 4 bases from V and 4 bases from J, with 13 bases between. Germline lookup yields CDR1 MNHNS and CDR2 SASEGT. CDR3 coding DNA: TGTGCCAGCAGTGGCCTTACAGGGTTCTATGGCTACACCTTC. Translating it yields CASSGLTGFYGYTF.

As regards this clone: Compared with germline, one end of the junction differs, possibly owing to a read error. This chain uses TRBV7-9 with TRBJ2-5; perhaps TRBD1 as D (6 bases). The CDR3 loop spans 13 amino acids. The germline gives CDR1 SEHNR, CDR2 FQNEAQ (reference sequence). The CDR3 DNA reads as TGTTCCAGCTTCAGGGGAATTGGGGAGACCCAGTACTTC. It translates to CSSFRGIGETQYF. Together with reference TRBV7-9 and TRBJ2-5, the CDR3 gives the full variable domain: DTGVSQNPRHKITKRGQNVTFRCDPISEHNRLYWYRQTLGQGPEFLTYFQNEAQLEKSRLLSDRFSAERPKGSFSTLEIQRTEQGDSAMYLCSSFRGIGETQYFGPGTRLLVL.

The chain is built from TRBV19 and TRBJ1-1, with D possibly TRBD1 on 5 matching bases. The CDR3 consists of 14 residues. Germline V CDR1 and CDR2: LNHDA, SQIVND (reference sequence). The V gene lost 5 bases and the J gene lost 0 bases, with 10 bases spanning the gap. CDR3 sequence: CASSHPRVNTEAFF. CDR3 bases: TGTGCCAGTAGTCACCCCAGGGTGAACACTGAAGCTTTCTTT.

The chain recombines TRBV19 with TRBJ2-1; D is uncertain. This CDR3 is 13 amino acids long. Germline CDR1 and CDR2: LNHDA and SQIVND (reference sequence). V lost 2 bases and J 6 bases, leaving 8 bases between the germline ends. The CDR3 region has the DNA TGTGCCAGTAGTATATCGCAGGCCAATGAGCAGTTCTTC. Its translation is CASSISQANEQFF. Filled out from reference TRBV19 and TRBJ2-1, the complete variable domain reads DGGITQSPKYLFRKEGQNVTLSCEQNLNHDAMYWYRQDPGQGLRLIYYSQIVNDFQKGDIAEGYSVSREKKESFPLTVTSAQKNPTAFYLCASSISQANEQFFGPGTRLTVL.

The chain couples TRBV27 to TRBJ2-3; 8 bases match TRBD2. With V trimmed by 8 bases and J by 1 base, 5 bases remained unmatched. CDR1 is MNHEY, CDR2 SMNVEV, per germline (reference sequence). The CDR3 runs to 14 residues. CDR3 loop: CASRGGLGTDTQYF. The CDR3 region has the DNA TGTGCCAGCCGGGGGGGGTTGGGCACAGATACGCAGTATTTT.

The chain links TRBV18 to TRBJ1-5; 10 bases fit TRBD1. Germline V gives CDR1 KGHSH, CDR2 LQKENI. V was pared by 3 bases and J by 4 bases, with 6 bases of the junction left unmatched. The CDR3 sequence is 16 residues long. CDR3 DNA sequence: TGTGCCAGCTCACCGGTGACAGGGGGCGGGAATCAGCCCCAGCATTTT. Translated, it gives CASSPVTGGGNQPQHF. The complete variable domain, with remaining parts taken from reference TRBV18 and TRBJ1-5, reads NAGVMQNPRHLVRRRGQEARLRCSPMKGHSHVYWYRQLPEEGLKFMVYLQKENIIDESGMPKERFSAEFPKEGPSILRIQQVVRGDSAAYFCASSPVTGGGNQPQHFGDGTRLSIL.

The chain carries TRBV6-1 and TRBJ1-2, with unresolved D. CDR1 MNHNS and CDR2 SASEGT come from the germline V gene. V shed 5 bases and J shed 3 bases, with 13 bases lying between them. The CDR3 runs to 14 residues. CDR3 sequence reads: CASSTSPGDYGYTF. The CDR3 nucleotides read TGTGCCAGCAGTACCTCCCCGGGAGACTATGGCTACACCTTC.

This clone was seen only once. The V gene is TRBV11-2, the J gene TRBJ1-2, with D maybe TRBD1 (5 bases). The germline CDR1 and CDR2 sequences are SGHAT and FQNNGV. Between the trimmed V and J ends, which lost 1 base and 3 bases, there was a span of 6 bases. The CDR3 spans 13 residues. DNA for the CDR3: TGTGCCAGCAGCTTAGGGGGGGACTATGGCTACACCTTC. Its protein is CASSLGGDYGYTF.

This clone was observed a handful of times. The V gene is TRBV2, the J gene TRBJ2-1; 7 nucleotides match TRBD2. Germline V gene sequence: CDR1 SNHLY, CDR2 FYNNEI. The CDR3 loop spans 17 amino acids. Germline trimming cut 7 bases from V and 0 bases from J; bases unmatched to any gene: 12. CDR3 sequence (DNA): TGTGCCAGCATCGGCGGACTAGGTTGGGACTCCTACAATGAGCAGTTCTTC. The encoded protein is CASIGGLGWDSYNEQFF.

This clone was observed a handful of times. This chain links TRBV5-5 with TRBJ2-7; 7 bases are a match to TRBD1. Germline values: CDR1 SGHKS, CDR2 YYEKEE (reference sequence). This CDR3 is 15 amino acids long. V shed 1 base, J shed 2 bases, and the junction held 6 bases outside the gene matches. The CDR3 is CASSLLKGATYEQYF. The CDR3 nucleotides are TGTGCCAGCAGCTTGCTTAAGGGGGCTACCTACGAGCAGTACTTC.

This clone has a single count. V gene TRBV19 combines with J gene TRBJ2-3; TRBD1 is a possible D gene (6 bases). V lost 4 bases to trimming and J lost 0 bases, with 11 bases between them. The germline V gene encodes CDR1 LNHDA and CDR2 SQIVND (reference sequence). The CDR3 is made up of 15 amino acids. The CDR3 nucleotides read TGTGCCAGTAGTAAGAACAGGGAAAGCACAGATACGCAGTATTTT. Protein product: CASSKNRESTDTQYF. The variable domain in full, with the rest retrieved from reference TRBV19 and TRBJ2-3, is DGGITQSPKYLFRKEGQNVTLSCEQNLNHDAMYWYRQDPGQGLRLIYYSQIVNDFQKGDIAEGYSVSREKKESFPLTVTSAQKNPTAFYLCASSKNRESTDTQYFGPGTRLTVL.

The J gene is TRBJ2-5, the V gene TRBV30; D is possibly TRBD1 (5 bases). The length of the CDR3 is 12 residues. The germline V and J ends were trimmed by 0 bases and 11 bases, with 13 bases remaining between them. Germline values: CDR1 GTSNPN, CDR2 SVGIG (reference sequence). The CDR3 protein is CAWSVRQGKQYF. In DNA form, the CDR3 reads TGTGCCTGGAGTGTACGGCAGGGAAAGCAGTACTTC.

The rearrangement joins TRBV6-5 to TRBJ2-5; weak D call: TRBD2 (5 bases). The J call may be mistaken, given a closer DNA end match to TRBJ2-7. This CDR3 is built from 16 residues. Germline V lookup: CDR1 MNHEY, CDR2 SVGAGI. The CDR3 loop is CASSYSTAGSSYEQYF. The CDR3 DNA reads TGTGCCAGCAGTTACTCGACGGCTGGGAGCTCCTACGAGCAGTACTTC.